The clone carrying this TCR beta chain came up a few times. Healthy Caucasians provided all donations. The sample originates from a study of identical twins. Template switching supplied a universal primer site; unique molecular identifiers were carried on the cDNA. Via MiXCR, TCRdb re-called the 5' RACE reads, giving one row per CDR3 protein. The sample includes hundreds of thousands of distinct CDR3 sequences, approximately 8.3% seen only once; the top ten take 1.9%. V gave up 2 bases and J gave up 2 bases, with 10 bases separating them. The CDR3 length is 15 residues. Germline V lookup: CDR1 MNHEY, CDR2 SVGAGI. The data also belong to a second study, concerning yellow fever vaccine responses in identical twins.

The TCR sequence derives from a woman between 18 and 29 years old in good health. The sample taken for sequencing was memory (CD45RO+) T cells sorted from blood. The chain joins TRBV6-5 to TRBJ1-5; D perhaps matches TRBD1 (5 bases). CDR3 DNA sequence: TGTGCCAGCAGTTACGCAGGGACCGGCAATCAGCCCCAGCATTTT. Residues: CASSYAGTGNQPQHF.